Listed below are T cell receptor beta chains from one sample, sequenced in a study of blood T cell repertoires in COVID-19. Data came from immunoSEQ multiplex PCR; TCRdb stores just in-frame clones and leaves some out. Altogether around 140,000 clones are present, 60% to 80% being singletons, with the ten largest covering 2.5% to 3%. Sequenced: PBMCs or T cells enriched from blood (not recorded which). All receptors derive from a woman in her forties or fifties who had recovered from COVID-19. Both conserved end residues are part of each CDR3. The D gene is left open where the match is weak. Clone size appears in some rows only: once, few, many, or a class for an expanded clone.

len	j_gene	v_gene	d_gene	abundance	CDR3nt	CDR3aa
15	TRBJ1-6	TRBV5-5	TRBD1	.	TGTGCCAGCAGCCTCCACACAGGGGTCAATTCACCCCTCCACTTT	CASSLHTGVNSPLHF
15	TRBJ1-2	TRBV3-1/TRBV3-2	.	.	TGTGCCAGCAGCCAGGGCACCAAGAAAGAGTATGGCTACACCTTC	CASSQGTKKEYGYTF
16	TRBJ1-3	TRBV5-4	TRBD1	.	TGTGCCAGCAGCTTGGACGACAGGGGGACTGGAAACACCATATATTTT	CASSLDDRGTGNTIYF
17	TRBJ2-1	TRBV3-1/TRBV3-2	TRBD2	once	TGTGCCAGCAGCCAAGATAATGTGGCTAGCGGATACAATGAGCAGTTCTTC	CASSQDNVASGYNEQFF
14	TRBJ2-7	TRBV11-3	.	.	TGTGCCAGCAGCCCCGGACAGAACAGCTACGAGCAGTACTTC	CASSPGQNSYEQYF
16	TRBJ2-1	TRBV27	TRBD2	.	TGTGCCAGCAGGTACCGACTAGCGGGCTCCTACAATGAGCAGTTCTTC	CASRYRLAGSYNEQFF
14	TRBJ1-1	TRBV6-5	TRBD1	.	TGTGCCAGCAGTTACACAGACAGGGATCCTGAGGCTTTCTTT	CASSYTDRDPEAFF
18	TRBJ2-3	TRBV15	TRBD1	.	TGTGCCACCAGCCGTAGGGACAGGGACCGTCCCCCCCCAGATACGCAGTATTTT	CATSRRDRDRPPPDTQYF
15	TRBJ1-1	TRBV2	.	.	TGTGCCAGCAGTGAACAGGAGGGGTCGAACACTGAAGCTTTCTTT	CASSEQEGSNTEAFF
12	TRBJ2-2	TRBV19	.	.	TGTGCCAGTACTAGAGTCACCGGGGAGCTGTTTTTT	CASTRVTGELFF
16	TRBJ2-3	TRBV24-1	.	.	TGTGCCACCAGTGATTTCGGGGTCGTCAGTCGAGATACGCAGTATTTT	CATSDFGVVSRDTQYF
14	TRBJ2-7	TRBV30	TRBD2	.	TGTGCCTGGTCAGCGGGAGGGCCTTTTGGGGAGCAGTACTTC	CAWSAGGPFGEQYF
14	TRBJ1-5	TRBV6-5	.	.	TGTGCCAGCGAGAGGGCCCGAAAGAATCAGCCCCAGCATTTT	CASERARKNQPQHF
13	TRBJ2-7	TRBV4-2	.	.	TGTGCCAGCAGCCAAGAGCGGTACTACGAGCAGTACTTC	CASSQERYYEQYF
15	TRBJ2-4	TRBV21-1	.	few	TGTGCCAGCTGTCCCCAGGAGGTAGCCAAAAACATTCAGTACTTC	CASCPQEVAKNIQYF
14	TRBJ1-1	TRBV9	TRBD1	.	TGTGCCAGCAGCGAGAGGACAGGGAGGACTGAAGCTTTCTTT	CASSERTGRTEAFF
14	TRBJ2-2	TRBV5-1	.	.	TGCGCCAGCAGATCCCCCACAAACACCGGGGAGCTGTTTTTT	CASRSPTNTGELFF
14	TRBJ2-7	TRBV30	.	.	TGTGTTGGGAAGTTAGGGACACAATACTACGAGCAGTACTTC	CVGKLGTQYYEQYF
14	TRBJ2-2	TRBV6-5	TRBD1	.	TGTGCCAGCAGTTCACAGGGGTATACCGGGGAGCTGTTTTTT	CASSSQGYTGELFF
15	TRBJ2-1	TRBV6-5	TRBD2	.	TGTGCCAGCAGCCCCCCGCCCGGGACTAGCGGAGAGCAGTTCTTC	CASSPPPGTSGEQFF
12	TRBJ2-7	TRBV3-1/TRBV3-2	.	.	TGTGCCAGCAGCCAGGCTGCCTACGAGCAGTACTTC	CASSQAAYEQYF
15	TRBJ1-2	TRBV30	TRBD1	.	TGTGCCTGGAGGAGGGGACAGGGGGCAGGGTATGGCTACACCTTC	CAWRRGQGAGYGYTF
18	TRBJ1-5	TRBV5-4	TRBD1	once	TGTGCCAGCAGCTGCCCCCGGCAGGGGGTTTATAGCAATCAGCCCCAGCATTTT	CASSCPRQGVYSNQPQHF
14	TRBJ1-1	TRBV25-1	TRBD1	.	TGTGCCAGCAGTTCTCCACCAGACAGGGCGGAAGCTTTCTTT	CASSSPPDRAEAFF
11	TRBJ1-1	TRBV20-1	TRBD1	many	TGCAGTGCAGAGACGACAGGGACGGCTTTCTTT	CSAETTGTAFF
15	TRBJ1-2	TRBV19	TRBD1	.	TGTGCCAGTAGTGTAACAGGGGCAAATTTCTATGGCTACACCTTC	CASSVTGANFYGYTF
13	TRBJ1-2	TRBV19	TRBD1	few	TGTGCCAGTAAGACCAGGGGGCCGGGTGGCTACACCTTC	CASKTRGPGGYTF
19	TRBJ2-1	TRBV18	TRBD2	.	TGTGCCAGCTCACCACCGCTCTCAGAGGAGCGGGAGGGGTACAATGAGCAGTTCTTC	CASSPPLSEEREGYNEQFF
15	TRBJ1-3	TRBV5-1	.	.	TGCGCCAGCAGCCCCCGGAGCGACTCTGGAAACACCATATATTTT	CASSPRSDSGNTIYF
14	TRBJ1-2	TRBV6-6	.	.	TGTGCCAGCAGTCTAGAGGGCCGAGTCGGTGGCTACACCTTC	CASSLEGRVGGYTF
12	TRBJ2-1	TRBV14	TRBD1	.	TGTGCCAGCGGGTCACAGGGGCATGAGCAGTTCTTC	CASGSQGHEQFF
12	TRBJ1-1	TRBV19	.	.	TGTGCCAGTAGCCCGAGGAGGACTGAAGCTTTCTTT	CASSPRRTEAFF